The entry that follows covers one T cell receptor (beta chain) sequence. Sequencing was performed with immunoSEQ multiplex PCR; in TCRdb, only in-frame clones are kept and a portion is missing. Among 150,000 to 200,000 clones, about 75% were seen once, and the ten largest hold 26%. The sample is drawn from a study of blood T cell repertoires in COVID-19. The clonotype comes from an older woman with acute or convalescent COVID-19. The sequenced sample was peripheral blood.

The CDR3 here is CASSVGQGNLNEQFF. The CDR3 nucleotides are TGCGCCAGCAGCGTGGGACAGGGGAATCTCAATGAGCAGTTCTTC. The chain combines TRBV5-1 with TRBJ2-1; 10 bases line up with TRBD1. Germline CDR1 is SGHRS and CDR2 is YFSETQ. The junction had 7 bases not matched to a gene; V was cut back by 4 bases and J by 6 bases. The CDR3 extends over 15 amino acids.